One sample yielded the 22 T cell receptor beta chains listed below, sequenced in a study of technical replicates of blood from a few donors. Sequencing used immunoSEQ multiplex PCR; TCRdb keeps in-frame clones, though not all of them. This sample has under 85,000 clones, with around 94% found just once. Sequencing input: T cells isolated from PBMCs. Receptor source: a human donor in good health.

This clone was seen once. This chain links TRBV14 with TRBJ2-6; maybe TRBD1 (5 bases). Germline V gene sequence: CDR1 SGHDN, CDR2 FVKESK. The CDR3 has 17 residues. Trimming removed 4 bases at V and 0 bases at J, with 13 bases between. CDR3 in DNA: TGTGCCAGCAGCCGCAGGGCCACCGCCTCTGGGGCCAACGTCCTGACTTTC. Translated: CASSRRATASGANVLTF.

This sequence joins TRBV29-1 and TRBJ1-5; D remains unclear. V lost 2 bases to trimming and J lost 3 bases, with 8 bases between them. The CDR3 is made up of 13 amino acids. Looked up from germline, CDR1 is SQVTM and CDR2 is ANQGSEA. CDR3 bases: TGCAGCGTTGAATACTCTATCAATCAGCCCCAGCATTTT. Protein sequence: CSVEYSINQPQHF.

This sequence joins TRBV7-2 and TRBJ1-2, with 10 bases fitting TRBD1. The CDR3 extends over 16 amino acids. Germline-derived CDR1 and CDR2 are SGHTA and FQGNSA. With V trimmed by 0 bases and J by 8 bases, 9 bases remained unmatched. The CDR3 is CASSLAGGQGRGGYTF. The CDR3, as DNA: TGTGCCAGCAGCTTAGCCGGGGGACAGGGGCGTGGAGGCTACACCTTC.

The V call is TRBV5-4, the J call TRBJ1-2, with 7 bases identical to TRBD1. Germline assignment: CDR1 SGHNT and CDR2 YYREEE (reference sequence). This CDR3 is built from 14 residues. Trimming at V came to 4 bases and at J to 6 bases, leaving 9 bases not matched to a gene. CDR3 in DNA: TGTGCCAGCAGCGCAACAGGGGCTCAGGATGGCTACACCTTC. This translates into CASSATGAQDGYTF.

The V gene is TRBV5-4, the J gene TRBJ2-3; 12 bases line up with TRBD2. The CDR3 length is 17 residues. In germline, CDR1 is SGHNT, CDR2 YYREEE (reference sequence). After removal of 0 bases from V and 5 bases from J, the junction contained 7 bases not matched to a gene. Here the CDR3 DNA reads TGTGCCAGCAGCTTGGGAGCTAGCGGGGGGGCGGGAGATACGCAGTATTTT. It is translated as CASSLGASGGAGDTQYF. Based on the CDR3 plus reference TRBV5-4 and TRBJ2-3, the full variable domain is ETGVTQSPTHLIKTRGQQVTLRCSSQSGHNTVSWYQQALGQGPQFIFQYYREEENGRGNFPPRFSGLQFPNYSSELNVNALELDDSALYLCASSLGASGGAGDTQYFGPGTRLTVL.

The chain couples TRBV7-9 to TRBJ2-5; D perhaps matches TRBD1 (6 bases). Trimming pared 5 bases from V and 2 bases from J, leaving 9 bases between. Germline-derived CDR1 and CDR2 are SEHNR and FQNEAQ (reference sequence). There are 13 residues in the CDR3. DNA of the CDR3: TGTGCCAGCAGCGATACAGGGCAAGAGACCCAGTACTTC. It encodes CASSDTGQETQYF.

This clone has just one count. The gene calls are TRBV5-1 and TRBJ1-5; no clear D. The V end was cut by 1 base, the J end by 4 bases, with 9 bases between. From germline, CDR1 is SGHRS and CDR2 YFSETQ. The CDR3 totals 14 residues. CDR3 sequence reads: CASSLSGGNQPQHF. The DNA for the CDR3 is TGCGCCAGCAGCTTGTCAGGTGGGAATCAGCCCCAGCATTTT.

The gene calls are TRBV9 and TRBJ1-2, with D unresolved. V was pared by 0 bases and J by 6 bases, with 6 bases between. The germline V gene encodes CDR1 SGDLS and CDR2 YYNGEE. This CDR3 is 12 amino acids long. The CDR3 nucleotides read TGTGCCAGCAGCGTAGCTCAGGATGGCTACACCTTC. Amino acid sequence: CASSVAQDGYTF. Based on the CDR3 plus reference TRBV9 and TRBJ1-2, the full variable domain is DSGVTQTPKHLITATGQRVTLRCSPRSGDLSVYWYQQSLDQGLQFLIQYYNGEERAKGNILERFSAQQFPDLHSELNLSSLELGDSALYFCASSVAQDGYTFGSGTRLTVV.

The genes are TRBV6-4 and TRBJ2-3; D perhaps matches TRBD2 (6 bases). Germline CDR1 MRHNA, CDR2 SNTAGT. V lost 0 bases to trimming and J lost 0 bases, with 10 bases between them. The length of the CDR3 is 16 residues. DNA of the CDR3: TGTGCCAGCAGTGACTCGATGGCGGGAAGCACAGATACGCAGTATTTT. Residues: CASSDSMAGSTDTQYF.

In DNA, the CDR3 is TGTGCCAGCAGTAACCGGGACAACGCTTATGGCTACACCTTC. Amino acids: CASSNRDNAYGYTF. The chain carries TRBV6-6 and TRBJ1-2; tentatively, D is TRBD1 (6 bases). The CDR3 sequence is 14 residues long. Germline CDR1 is MNHNY and CDR2 is SVGAGI (reference sequence). The V and J ends lost 5 bases and 5 bases respectively, with 15 bases between them.

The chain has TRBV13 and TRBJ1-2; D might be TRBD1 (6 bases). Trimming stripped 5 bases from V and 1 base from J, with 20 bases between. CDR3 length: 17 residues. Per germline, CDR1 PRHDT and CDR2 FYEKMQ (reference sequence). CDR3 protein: CASSPYRVSVFNYGYTF. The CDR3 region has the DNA TGTGCCAGCAGCCCCTACAGGGTCTCGGTTTTTAACTATGGCTACACCTTC.

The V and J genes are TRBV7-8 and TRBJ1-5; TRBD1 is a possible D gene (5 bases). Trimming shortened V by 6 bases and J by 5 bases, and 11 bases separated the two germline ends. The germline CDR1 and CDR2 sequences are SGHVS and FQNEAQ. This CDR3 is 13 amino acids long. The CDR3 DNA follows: TGTGCCAGCAGTGCACAGGATTATCAGCCCCAGCATTTT. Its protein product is CASSAQDYQPQHF.

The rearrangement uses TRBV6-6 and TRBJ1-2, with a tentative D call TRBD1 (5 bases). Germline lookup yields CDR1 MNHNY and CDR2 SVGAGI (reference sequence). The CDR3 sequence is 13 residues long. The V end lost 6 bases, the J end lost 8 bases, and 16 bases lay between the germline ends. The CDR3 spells CASSSSRSGGYTF. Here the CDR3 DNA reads TGTGCCAGCAGCTCGTCCCGATCAGGGGGCTACACCTTC.

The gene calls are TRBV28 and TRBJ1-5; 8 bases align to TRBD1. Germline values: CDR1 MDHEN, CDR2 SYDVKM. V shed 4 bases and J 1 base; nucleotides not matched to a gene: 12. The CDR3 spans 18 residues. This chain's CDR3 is CASSSSLMRTGSNQPQHF. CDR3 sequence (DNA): TGTGCCAGCAGTTCATCCCTCATGCGGACAGGGAGCAATCAGCCCCAGCATTTT.

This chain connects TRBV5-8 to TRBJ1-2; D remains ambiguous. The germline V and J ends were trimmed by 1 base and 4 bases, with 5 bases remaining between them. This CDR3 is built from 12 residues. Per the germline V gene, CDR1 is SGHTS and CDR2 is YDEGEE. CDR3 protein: CASSLIGYGYTF. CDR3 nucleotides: TGTGCCAGCAGCTTGATCGGCTATGGCTACACCTTC. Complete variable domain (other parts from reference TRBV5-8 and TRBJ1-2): EAGVTQSPTHLIKTRGQQATLRCSPISGHTSVYWYQQALGLGLQFLLWYDEGEERNRGNFPPRFSGRQFPNYSSELNVNALELEDSALYLCASSLIGYGYTFGSGTRLTVV.

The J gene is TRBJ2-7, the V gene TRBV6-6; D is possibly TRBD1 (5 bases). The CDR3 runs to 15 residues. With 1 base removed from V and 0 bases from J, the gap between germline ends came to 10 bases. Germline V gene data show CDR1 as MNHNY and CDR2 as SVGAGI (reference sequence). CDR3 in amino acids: CASSYYSDNSYEQYF. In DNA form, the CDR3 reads TGTGCCAGCAGTTACTATTCGGACAACTCCTACGAGCAGTACTTC.

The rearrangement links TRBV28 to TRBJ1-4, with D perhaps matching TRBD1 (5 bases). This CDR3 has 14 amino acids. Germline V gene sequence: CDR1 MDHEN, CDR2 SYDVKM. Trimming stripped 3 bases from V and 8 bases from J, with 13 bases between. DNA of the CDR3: TGTGCCAGCAGTTTCGGGGGGTCTAGAGAAAAACTGTTTTTT. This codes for CASSFGGSREKLFF.

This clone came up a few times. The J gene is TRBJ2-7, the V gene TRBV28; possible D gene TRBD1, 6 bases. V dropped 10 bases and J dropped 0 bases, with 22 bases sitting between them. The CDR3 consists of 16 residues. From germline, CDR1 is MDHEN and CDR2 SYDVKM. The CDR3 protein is CATGETGGLASYEQYF. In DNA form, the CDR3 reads TGTGCCACAGGGGAAACAGGTGGTCTTGCCTCCTACGAGCAGTACTTC.

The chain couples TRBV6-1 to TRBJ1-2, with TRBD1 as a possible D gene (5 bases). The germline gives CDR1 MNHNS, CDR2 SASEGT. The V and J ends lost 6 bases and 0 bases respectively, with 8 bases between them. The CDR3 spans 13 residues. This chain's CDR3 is CASRTASNYGYTF. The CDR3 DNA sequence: TGTGCCAGCAGGACAGCCTCTAACTATGGCTACACCTTC.

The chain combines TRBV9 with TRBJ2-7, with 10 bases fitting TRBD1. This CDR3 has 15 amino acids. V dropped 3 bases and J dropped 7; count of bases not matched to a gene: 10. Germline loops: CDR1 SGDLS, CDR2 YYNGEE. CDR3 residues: CASSAPGTGEREQYF. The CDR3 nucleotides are TGTGCCAGCAGCGCCCCCGGGACAGGGGAAAGGGAGCAGTACTTC. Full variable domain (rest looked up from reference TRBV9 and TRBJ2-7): DSGVTQTPKHLITATGQRVTLRCSPRSGDLSVYWYQQSLDQGLQFLIQYYNGEERAKGNILERFSAQQFPDLHSELNLSSLELGDSALYFCASSAPGTGEREQYFGPGTRLTVT.

CDR3 nucleotides: TGTGCCAGCAGCTTAGGGGGCCCAGGGGGAGCGGGAGGCTCCTACGAGCAGTACTTC. This gives the protein CASSLGGPGGAGGSYEQYF. V is TRBV7-9 and J is TRBJ2-7, with 9 bases fitting TRBD2. CDR1 and CDR2 from the germline V gene are SEHNR and FQNEAQ (reference sequence). The CDR3 is 19 residues long. V was pared by 1 base and J by 0 bases, with 13 bases of the junction left unmatched.

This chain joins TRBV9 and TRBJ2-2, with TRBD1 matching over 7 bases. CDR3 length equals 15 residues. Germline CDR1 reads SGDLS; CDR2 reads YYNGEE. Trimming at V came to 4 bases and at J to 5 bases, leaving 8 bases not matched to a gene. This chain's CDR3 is CASSLTGTETGELFF. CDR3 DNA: TGTGCCAGCAGCCTAACCGGGACAGAAACCGGGGAGCTGTTTTTT.